The 20 T cell receptor beta chains below were found in one sample sequenced in a study of blood T cell repertoires in COVID-19. Sequencing was performed with immunoSEQ multiplex PCR; in TCRdb, only in-frame clones are kept and a portion is missing. Of 250,000 to 300,000 clones in the sample, about 88% were seen once. The sequenced material came from peripheral blood. These receptors all stem from a man aged 25 to 45 with active or convalescent COVID-19.

The rearrangement links TRBV7-8 to TRBJ1-4; D might be TRBD1 (5 bases). The germline V gene encodes CDR1 SGHVS and CDR2 FQNEAQ. CDR3 length: 16 amino acids. The V gene lost 3 bases and the J gene lost 6 bases, with 17 bases spanning the gap. CDR3 nucleotide sequence: TGTGCCAGCAGCTTGAGTGGGGGGAGAGCGGATGAAAAACTGTTTTTT. Its protein product is CASSLSGGRADEKLFF.

The chain combines TRBV4-3 with TRBJ2-5; 10 bases line up with TRBD1. V lost 0 bases, J lost 4 bases, and 11 bases stayed unmatched. CDR3 length: 18 amino acids. Germline CDR1 and CDR2: LGHNA and YSLEER. CDR3 protein: CASSQELSGTGEGETQYF. Written as DNA, the CDR3 is TGCGCCAGCAGCCAAGAGTTGAGTGGGACAGGGGAAGGAGAGACCCAGTACTTC.

The chain carries TRBV10-2 and TRBJ2-2; D call uncertain. CDR1 and CDR2 (germline): WSHSY, SAAADI. This CDR3 has 13 amino acids. The germline V and J ends were trimmed by 6 bases and 1 base, with 6 bases remaining between them. The CDR3 bases are TGCGCCAGCAGCGGAGTGAACACCGGGGAGCTGTTTTTT. Translated, it gives CASSGVNTGELFF.

J is TRBJ2-5 and V is TRBV30; TRBD2 agrees at 8 bases. This CDR3 is 14 amino acids long. V was pared by 3 bases and J by 5 bases, with 8 bases of the junction left unmatched. CDR1 is GTSNPN, CDR2 SVGIG, per germline (reference sequence). The CDR3 spells CAWSSAGGGETQYF. The CDR3 nucleotides read TGTGCCTGGAGCTCGGCGGGGGGCGGGGAGACCCAGTACTTC.

CDR3 protein: CASSWRGGNGNQPQHF. CDR3 coding DNA: TGTGCCAGCTCGTGGAGGGGGGGAAACGGCAATCAGCCCCAGCATTTT. V usage is TRBV19 and J usage is TRBJ1-5; possibly TRBD1 for D (6 bases). Germline V CDR1 and CDR2: LNHDA, SQIVND (reference sequence). CDR3 size: 16 residues. Trimming pared 9 bases from V and 2 bases from J, leaving 20 bases between. The complete variable domain, with remaining parts taken from reference TRBV19 and TRBJ1-5, reads DGGITQSPKYLFRKEGQNVTLSCEQNLNHDAMYWYRQDPGQGLRLIYYSQIVNDFQKGDIAEGYSVSREKKESFPLTVTSAQKNPTAFYLCASSWRGGNGNQPQHFGDGTRLSIL.

The V and J genes are TRBV4-3 and TRBJ2-5; 9 positions match TRBD2. The CDR3 has 16 amino acids. Trimming took 5 bases from V and 1 from J; bases not matched to a gene: 8. The germline V gene has CDR1 LGHNA and CDR2 YSLEER. CDR3 nucleotides: TGCGCCAGCAGCACCCAGGCGGGGGGGCTCCAAGAGACCCAGTACTTC. This encodes CASSTQAGGLQETQYF.

This chain uses TRBV3-1 (or the pseudogene TRBV3-2) with TRBJ2-1; 7 bases agree with TRBD2. The V gene's germline CDR1 is LGHDT and CDR2 YNNKEL (reference sequence). Germline trimming cut 0 bases from V and 2 bases from J; bases unmatched to any gene: 16. The CDR3 has 20 amino acids. CDR3 in amino acids: CASSQESLYSASGTYNEQFF. In nucleotides, the CDR3 is TGTGCCAGCAGCCAAGAGTCCCTTTATTCGGCTAGCGGAACCTACAATGAGCAGTTCTTC.

This chain joins TRBV4-1 and TRBJ1-6; possibly TRBD1 for D (6 bases). From germline, CDR1 is MGHRA and CDR2 YSYEKL. The CDR3 extends over 15 amino acids. Trimming cost V 2 bases and J 7 bases, with 12 bases left between them. The CDR3 region has the DNA TGCGCCAGCAGCCAAACAGGGTCAGGGAATTCACCCCTCCACTTT. Amino acids: CASSQTGSGNSPLHF.

The V gene is TRBV29-1, the J gene TRBJ2-7, with 7 bases matching TRBD1. Germline V gene lookup returns CDR1 SQVTM and CDR2 ANQGSEA. CDR3 length: 13 amino acids. V lost 5 bases, J lost 1 base, and 5 bases stayed unmatched. The CDR3 DNA sequence: TGCAGCGTTCTGGGGACAGCATCCTACGAGCAGTACTTC. Protein sequence: CSVLGTASYEQYF.

The CDR3: CASTLDGGGHGTQYF. The CDR3, as DNA: TGTGCCAGCACCCTCGACGGGGGGGGCCACGGGACCCAGTACTTC. This sequence joins TRBV11-2 and TRBJ2-5; TRBD2 matches at 8 bases. This CDR3 has 15 residues. Germline lookup yields CDR1 SGHAT and CDR2 FQNNGV. V shed 7 bases, J shed 7 bases, and the junction held 14 bases outside the gene matches.

The gene calls are TRBV30 and TRBJ1-4; D is perhaps TRBD1 (5 bases). CDR3 length: 13 residues. Germline V lookup: CDR1 GTSNPN, CDR2 SVGIG (reference sequence). Between the trimmed V and J ends, which lost 5 bases and 7 bases, there was a span of 14 bases. CDR3 coding DNA: TGTGCCTGGGCTGGACAATTACGTGAAAAACTGTTTTTT. Its translation: CAWAGQLREKLFF.

This clone was observed a few times. The chain joins TRBV18 to TRBJ2-3, with D perhaps matching TRBD1 (6 bases). The CDR3 has 14 amino acids. Germline V gene data show CDR1 as KGHSH and CDR2 as LQKENI. V lost 6 bases and J 0 bases, leaving 10 bases between the germline ends. CDR3 bases: TGTGCCAGCTCGAGGACAGCTAGCACAGATACGCAGTATTTT. It translates to CASSRTASTDTQYF.

This clone was recorded only once. J is TRBJ2-7 and V is TRBV5-1; 8 nucleotides line up with TRBD1. The CDR3 length is 14 residues. Germline V lookup: CDR1 SGHRS, CDR2 YFSETQ. The junction had 5 bases not matched to a gene; V was cut back by 4 bases and J by 2 bases. Here the CDR3 reads CASSSRQGTYEQYF. CDR3 sequence (DNA): TGCGCCAGCAGCAGTCGACAGGGGACCTACGAGCAGTACTTC.

The J gene is TRBJ2-3, the V gene TRBV19; 10 bases fit TRBD2. V dropped 8 bases and J dropped 0; count of bases not matched to a gene: 11. This CDR3 region has 17 residues. Germline V gene lookup returns CDR1 LNHDA and CDR2 SQIVND (reference sequence). The CDR3 region is CASGELAGASSTDTQYF. The CDR3 bases are TGTGCCAGTGGGGAGCTAGCGGGGGCCTCTAGCACAGATACGCAGTATTTT.

This chain links TRBV19 with TRBJ2-1, with a weak D call TRBD2 (6 bases). Trimming shortened V by 2 bases and J by 1 base, and 9 bases separated the two germline ends. Per the germline V gene, CDR1 is LNHDA and CDR2 is SQIVND (reference sequence). The CDR3 is 15 amino acids. The CDR3 protein is CASSIFAGSYNEQFF. As DNA, the CDR3 is TGTGCCAGTAGTATATTTGCGGGGTCCTACAATGAGCAGTTCTTC.

This clone was detected only a few times. The rearrangement links TRBV11-3 to TRBJ2-1; the D gene is possibly TRBD2 (5 bases). The CDR3 length is 16 residues. Germline V CDR1 and CDR2: SGHNT, YENEEA. The V gene lost 5 bases and the J gene lost 5 bases, with 19 bases spanning the gap. Here the CDR3 reads CASSPREGGLNNEQFF. CDR3 DNA: TGTGCCAGCAGCCCTAGGGAAGGAGGCCTTAACAATGAGCAGTTCTTC.

The V gene is TRBV3-1 (or the pseudogene TRBV3-2), the J gene TRBJ2-4; 8 bases match TRBD1. V lost 7 bases to trimming and J lost 3 bases; unmatched junction nucleotides: 5. The CDR3 has 14 amino acids. CDR1 LGHDT and CDR2 YNNKEL come from the germline V gene (reference sequence). CDR3 protein: CASTQGGVKNIQYF. The CDR3 bases are TGTGCCAGCACACAGGGGGGTGTCAAAAACATTCAGTACTTC.

The chain carries TRBV6-2 or TRBV6-3 and TRBJ1-1; the match to TRBD1 covers 7 bases. This CDR3 spans 16 amino acids. The trim removed 0 bases at V and 10 bases at J, leaving 14 bases unmatched. Germline V gene lookup returns CDR1 MNHEY and CDR2 SVGEGT. The CDR3 sequence is CASSYSGTALPRGAFF. Here the CDR3 DNA reads TGTGCCAGCAGTTACTCGGGGACAGCCCTCCCGAGGGGAGCTTTCTTT.

This chain joins TRBV19 and TRBJ1-5, with TRBD1 identical over 7 bases. The CDR3 loop spans 17 amino acids. J lost 3 bases, V lost 5 bases, and 13 bases had no gene match. CDR1 is LNHDA, CDR2 SQIVND, per germline (reference sequence). The CDR3 sequence is CASSHHLRGTDNQPQHF. The CDR3 DNA sequence: TGTGCCAGTAGTCACCACCTGAGAGGGACAGACAATCAGCCCCAGCATTTT. The variable domain in full, completed from reference TRBV19 and TRBJ1-5, reads DGGITQSPKYLFRKEGQNVTLSCEQNLNHDAMYWYRQDPGQGLRLIYYSQIVNDFQKGDIAEGYSVSREKKESFPLTVTSAQKNPTAFYLCASSHHLRGTDNQPQHFGDGTRLSIL.

This sequence joins TRBV30 and TRBJ1-1; TRBD1 matches at 7 bases. The CDR3 has 14 residues. V lost 3 bases, J lost 1 base, and 5 bases stayed unmatched. Germline V gene data show CDR1 as GTSNPN and CDR2 as SVGIG (reference sequence). The CDR3 reads CAWSMGQPNTEAFF. DNA of the CDR3: TGTGCCTGGAGCATGGGACAGCCGAACACTGAAGCTTTCTTT.